Listed below are T cell receptor beta chains from one sample, sequenced in a study of CD8+ T cells in alopecia areata. Generated by immunoSEQ multiplex PCR, the TCRdb table keeps only in-frame clones and is missing some. This sample yields 150,000 to 200,000 clones, of which less than 70% are seen a single time; approximately 15% belongs to the top ten. Specimen: CD4+ T cells sorted from blood, collected at week 24, from a patient treated with tofacitinib. The receptors were gathered from a human donor with alopecia areata. Each CDR3 is given with its conserved first and last residue. Fields, in order: V gene, clone size, D gene, J gene, CDR3 DNA, CDR3 protein. The D gene is left open where the match is weak. The size of a clone is reported for some rows only, either as once, few or many, or as a class for expanded clones.

v_gene: TRBV7-2
abundance: .
d_gene: TRBD1
j_gene: TRBJ2-7
CDR3nt: TGTGCCAGCAGCTACCGACAGGGTAGGGCTTACGAGCAGTACTTC
CDR3aa: CASSYRQGRAYEQYF

v_gene: TRBV19
abundance: .
d_gene: .
j_gene: TRBJ1-2
CDR3nt: TGTGCCAGTAGTATGACCCGACAGGACCGGTGGGGCTACACCTTC
CDR3aa: CASSMTRQDRWGYTF

v_gene: TRBV30
abundance: .
d_gene: TRBD1
j_gene: TRBJ1-2
CDR3nt: TGTGCCTGGAGTGGCAGGGACAGGACGCGATATGGCTACACCTTC
CDR3aa: CAWSGRDRTRYGYTF

v_gene: TRBV6-5
abundance: .
d_gene: TRBD2
j_gene: TRBJ2-1
CDR3nt: TGTGCCAGCAGATTCCAGCGGGGGGGATTCAATGAGCAGTTCTTC
CDR3aa: CASRFQRGGFNEQFF

v_gene: TRBV5-8
abundance: .
d_gene: TRBD1
j_gene: TRBJ1-1
CDR3nt: TGTGCCAGCAGCTTGGGGGACAGCTTCACTGAAGCTTTCTTT
CDR3aa: CASSLGDSFTEAFF

v_gene: TRBV2
abundance: .
d_gene: .
j_gene: TRBJ1-2
CDR3nt: TGTGCCAGCAGTGATGGCCCGGCTGGTCTTGAGACCTATGGCTACACCTTC
CDR3aa: CASSDGPAGLETYGYTF

v_gene: TRBV19
abundance: .
d_gene: .
j_gene: TRBJ1-2
CDR3nt: TGTGCCAGTAGTACCACACAGGGTTTTTACTATGGCTACACCTTC
CDR3aa: CASSTTQGFYYGYTF

v_gene: TRBV5-1
abundance: many
d_gene: .
j_gene: TRBJ2-3
CDR3nt: TGCGCCAGCAGCTCCCAGGTATCACCTAGCACAGATACGCAGTATTTT
CDR3aa: CASSSQVSPSTDTQYF

v_gene: TRBV7-9
abundance: .
d_gene: .
j_gene: TRBJ1-4
CDR3nt: TGTGCCAGCAGCGCCCGCAGTGGCTTATACAATGAAAAACTGTTTTTT
CDR3aa: CASSARSGLYNEKLFF

v_gene: TRBV27
abundance: .
d_gene: .
j_gene: TRBJ2-3
CDR3nt: TGTGCCAGCAGAAGGATCAGCACAGATACGCAGTATTTT
CDR3aa: CASRRISTDTQYF

v_gene: TRBV5-6
abundance: .
d_gene: TRBD2
j_gene: TRBJ2-3
CDR3nt: TGTGCCAGCAGCTCTGGACTAGCGGGGGATACGCAGTATTTT
CDR3aa: CASSSGLAGDTQYF

v_gene: TRBV5-1
abundance: .
d_gene: .
j_gene: TRBJ2-7
CDR3nt: TGCGCCAGCAGCTTGGACTTACACAGCCTAGCGATCGACCACAAGCAGTACTTC
CDR3aa: CASSLDLHSLAIDHKQYF

v_gene: TRBV6-5
abundance: few
d_gene: .
j_gene: TRBJ2-7
CDR3nt: TGTGCCAGCAGTGTCGGCGTATCCTACGAGCAGTACTTC
CDR3aa: CASSVGVSYEQYF

v_gene: TRBV6-5
abundance: .
d_gene: TRBD2
j_gene: TRBJ2-7
CDR3nt: TGTGCCAGCAGTTCGCTAGCGGTAGCCTACGAGCAGTACTTC
CDR3aa: CASSSLAVAYEQYF

v_gene: TRBV28
abundance: .
d_gene: .
j_gene: TRBJ2-6
CDR3nt: TGTGCCAGCAGCGACGGGAGCTCTGGGGCCAACGTCCTGACTTTC
CDR3aa: CASSDGSSGANVLTF

v_gene: TRBV7-9
abundance: few
d_gene: .
j_gene: TRBJ1-4
CDR3nt: TGTGCCAGCGCGGGACGGGGAAATGAAAAACTGTTTTTT
CDR3aa: CASAGRGNEKLFF

v_gene: TRBV6-1
abundance: few
d_gene: .
j_gene: TRBJ2-7
CDR3nt: TGTGCCAGCGGGGCGCTGCCTGGCGAGCAGTACTTC
CDR3aa: CASGALPGEQYF

v_gene: TRBV7-8
abundance: .
d_gene: TRBD2
j_gene: TRBJ2-3
CDR3nt: TGTGCCAGCAGCTCTCTGACCGGGACTATTAGCACAGATACGCAGTATTTT
CDR3aa: CASSSLTGTISTDTQYF

v_gene: TRBV27
abundance: .
d_gene: TRBD1
j_gene: TRBJ2-7
CDR3nt: TGTGCCAGCAGTTCTCCGGGACAGGGGGCGAACGAGCAGTACTTC
CDR3aa: CASSSPGQGANEQYF

v_gene: TRBV4-2
abundance: few
d_gene: .
j_gene: TRBJ1-6
CDR3nt: TGTGCCAGCAGCCAAGATGGGATGCCAAATTCACCCCTCCACTTT
CDR3aa: CASSQDGMPNSPLHF

v_gene: TRBV29-1
abundance: .
d_gene: .
j_gene: TRBJ1-5
CDR3nt: TGCAGCGTTGCAGACAGTTTCAATCAGCCCCAGCATTTT
CDR3aa: CSVADSFNQPQHF

v_gene: TRBV7-8
abundance: few
d_gene: TRBD1
j_gene: TRBJ1-2
CDR3nt: TGTGCCAGCAGGGAAACGACAGGGAACTATGGCTACACCTTC
CDR3aa: CASRETTGNYGYTF

v_gene: TRBV9
abundance: few
d_gene: TRBD1
j_gene: TRBJ1-1
CDR3nt: TGTGCCAGCAGCGTAGTTACAGGGGGACAATCCACTGAAGCTTTCTTT
CDR3aa: CASSVVTGGQSTEAFF

v_gene: TRBV6-1
abundance: few
d_gene: .
j_gene: TRBJ2-3
CDR3nt: TGTGCCAGCAGTGAACCTTCGAGAGGGCATACGCAGTATTTT
CDR3aa: CASSEPSRGHTQYF

v_gene: TRBV5-8
abundance: once
d_gene: .
j_gene: TRBJ1-5
CDR3nt: TGTGCCAGCAGCTTGGGAGATTATAGCAATCAGCCCCAGCATTTT
CDR3aa: CASSLGDYSNQPQHF

v_gene: TRBV10-3
abundance: .
d_gene: TRBD1
j_gene: TRBJ2-2
CDR3nt: TGTGCCACGAGGGGACAGTCGAACACCGGGGAGCTGTTTTTT
CDR3aa: CATRGQSNTGELFF

v_gene: TRBV27
abundance: .
d_gene: TRBD2
j_gene: TRBJ2-3
CDR3nt: TGTGCCAGCAGTCCCCTCGGGGGGAACACAGATACGCAGTATTTT
CDR3aa: CASSPLGGNTDTQYF

v_gene: TRBV5-1
abundance: .
d_gene: .
j_gene: TRBJ2-2
CDR3nt: TGCGCCAGCAGCTTGGCAGGGAGTACCGGGGAGCTGTTTTTT
CDR3aa: CASSLAGSTGELFF

v_gene: TRBV29-1
abundance: few
d_gene: .
j_gene: TRBJ1-2
CDR3nt: TGCAGCGTTCTATTGGGGGCAGGGTTGATCTATGGCTACACCTTC
CDR3aa: CSVLLGAGLIYGYTF

v_gene: TRBV5-6
abundance: .
d_gene: .
j_gene: TRBJ1-1
CDR3nt: TGTGCCAGCAGCTTGTACACTGAAGCTTTCTTT
CDR3aa: CASSLYTEAFF

v_gene: TRBV25-1
abundance: .
d_gene: .
j_gene: TRBJ2-5
CDR3nt: TGTGCCAGCAGTGATTCGCTCCAAGAGACCCAGTACTTC
CDR3aa: CASSDSLQETQYF

v_gene: TRBV6-5
abundance: few
d_gene: .
j_gene: TRBJ1-1
CDR3nt: TGTGCCAGCACCGGCCTTGGGCTGAACACTGAAGCTTTCTTT
CDR3aa: CASTGLGLNTEAFF

v_gene: TRBV5-6
abundance: medium-sized
d_gene: TRBD2
j_gene: TRBJ2-1
CDR3nt: TGTGCCAGCAGCCCGTTACGCGGGGGGGCCTACAATGAGCAGTTCTTC
CDR3aa: CASSPLRGGAYNEQFF

v_gene: TRBV6-5
abundance: once
d_gene: TRBD1
j_gene: TRBJ2-3
CDR3nt: TGTGCCAGCAGTTACACGGGACAGGGGGGAGATACGCAGTATTTT
CDR3aa: CASSYTGQGGDTQYF

v_gene: TRBV11-3
abundance: once
d_gene: .
j_gene: TRBJ2-7
CDR3nt: TGTGCCAGCAGCTCCTACTCTGGATCCTACGAGCAGTACTTC
CDR3aa: CASSSYSGSYEQYF

v_gene: TRBV7-2
abundance: once
d_gene: .
j_gene: TRBJ1-1
CDR3nt: TGTGCCAGCAGCCCGTGGGCAGGGGAGGGGACTGAAGCTTTCTTT
CDR3aa: CASSPWAGEGTEAFF

v_gene: TRBV7-8
abundance: .
d_gene: .
j_gene: TRBJ1-5
CDR3nt: TGTGCCAGCAGCTTGAGCCGAGATCAGCCCCAGCATTTT
CDR3aa: CASSLSRDQPQHF

v_gene: TRBV30
abundance: .
d_gene: .
j_gene: TRBJ1-2
CDR3nt: TGTGCCTGGAGGGCCTTGGCAGGGCCCAATGTGGGGGGCTACACCTTC
CDR3aa: CAWRALAGPNVGGYTF

v_gene: TRBV2
abundance: .
d_gene: TRBD2
j_gene: TRBJ2-2
CDR3nt: TGTGCCAGCAGTGAAGCACTAGCGGGGGCCGGGGAGCTGTTTTTT
CDR3aa: CASSEALAGAGELFF

v_gene: TRBV7-6
abundance: once
d_gene: .
j_gene: TRBJ2-2
CDR3nt: TGTGCCAGCAGCTATGGACAGACCGGGGAGCTGTTTTTT
CDR3aa: CASSYGQTGELFF

v_gene: TRBV6-6
abundance: once
d_gene: TRBD2
j_gene: TRBJ2-3
CDR3nt: TGTGCCAGCAGTCTTACTAGCGGGGGGGCTACAGATACGCAGTATTTT
CDR3aa: CASSLTSGGATDTQYF

v_gene: TRBV30
abundance: .
d_gene: .
j_gene: TRBJ2-2
CDR3nt: TGTGCCTGGAGTGTGGTGTACGGGGAGCTGTTTTTT
CDR3aa: CAWSVVYGELFF

v_gene: TRBV6-6
abundance: .
d_gene: .
j_gene: TRBJ2-6
CDR3nt: TGTGCCAGCAGTACAGTCTCTGGGGCCAACGTCCTGACTTTC
CDR3aa: CASSTVSGANVLTF

v_gene: TRBV7-9
abundance: .
d_gene: .
j_gene: TRBJ1-1
CDR3nt: TGTGCCAGCAGCCCACGGGGGAACACTGAAGCTTTCTTT
CDR3aa: CASSPRGNTEAFF

v_gene: TRBV29-1
abundance: many
d_gene: .
j_gene: TRBJ1-2
CDR3nt: TGCAGCGTCGACAGCTATGGCTACACCTTC
CDR3aa: CSVDSYGYTF

v_gene: TRBV30
abundance: .
d_gene: TRBD1
j_gene: TRBJ2-7
CDR3nt: TGTGCCTGGGCCGTCGACCGGGACAGGGTGTACGAGCAGTACTTC
CDR3aa: CAWAVDRDRVYEQYF

v_gene: TRBV6-5
abundance: once
d_gene: .
j_gene: TRBJ1-2
CDR3nt: TGTGCCAGCAACAACGGGGGGACTGGGAATGGCTACACCTTC
CDR3aa: CASNNGGTGNGYTF

v_gene: TRBV7-9
abundance: few
d_gene: .
j_gene: TRBJ2-6
CDR3nt: TGTGCCAGCAGCGCGGATGCCTCTGGGGCCAACGTCCTGACTTTC
CDR3aa: CASSADASGANVLTF

v_gene: TRBV4-1
abundance: few
d_gene: TRBD1
j_gene: TRBJ2-7
CDR3nt: TGCGCCAGCAGCCAAGAACCGGACAGGGGGGACGAGCAGTACTTC
CDR3aa: CASSQEPDRGDEQYF

v_gene: TRBV29-1
abundance: .
d_gene: .
j_gene: TRBJ1-5
CDR3nt: TGCAGTTACTCCCAGGGAATGAGCAATCAGCCCCAGCATTTT
CDR3aa: CSYSQGMSNQPQHF

v_gene: TRBV7-2
abundance: .
d_gene: .
j_gene: TRBJ2-5
CDR3nt: TGTGCCAGCAGCTCCCGTGTGTCGGCGGCCCAGGAGACCCAGTACTTC
CDR3aa: CASSSRVSAAQETQYF

v_gene: TRBV9
abundance: few
d_gene: TRBD1
j_gene: TRBJ2-5
CDR3nt: TGTGCCAGCAGCGTAGCAACAGGGGGCAGGGAGACCCAGTACTTC
CDR3aa: CASSVATGGRETQYF

v_gene: TRBV6-5
abundance: few
d_gene: TRBD1
j_gene: TRBJ1-2
CDR3nt: TGTGCCAGCTCGTGGGACAGCTCTAACTATGGCTACACCTTC
CDR3aa: CASSWDSSNYGYTF

v_gene: TRBV4-2
abundance: .
d_gene: .
j_gene: TRBJ2-1
CDR3nt: TGTGCCAGCAGCCAAGGGGGAAGGGACTCGAATGAGCAGTTCTTC
CDR3aa: CASSQGGRDSNEQFF

v_gene: TRBV2
abundance: .
d_gene: .
j_gene: TRBJ1-3
CDR3nt: TGTGCCAGCATGATAGGTGGGAAAAAAAAGACCCACAGGGTAAGGTCTGGAAACACCATATATTTT
CDR3aa: CASMIGGKKKTHRVRSGNTIYF

v_gene: TRBV27
abundance: .
d_gene: .
j_gene: TRBJ2-2
CDR3nt: TGTGCCAGCAGTTTAGAGGCGGGGTTAACCGGGGAGCTGTTTTTT
CDR3aa: CASSLEAGLTGELFF